These 3 T cell receptor beta chains originate from one sample sequenced in a study of shared clonotypes between healthy human individuals. Profiling relied on immunoSEQ multiplex PCR, and the TCRdb table lists in-frame clones only, not all of them. Seen here are 90,000 to 120,000 clones, about 63% observed once, and the top ten hold approximately 23%. Sequencing used memory CD8+ T cells sorted from blood. The subset: CD45RO+ cells pooled with CCR7-negative TemRA cells. The receptors were gathered from a woman aged 30 to 39 in good health.

The chain has TRBV9 and TRBJ2-1; 7 nucleotides agree with TRBD1. Per germline, CDR1 SGDLS and CDR2 YYNGEE. J was trimmed by 9 bases and V by 3 bases; bases with no gene match: 12. This CDR3 is built from 15 residues. Written as DNA, the CDR3 is TGTGCCAGCAGCGCTTCCCTCGGGACAGCCTTTGAGCAGTTCTTC. Residues: CASSASLGTAFEQFF.

The chain uses TRBV6-1 and TRBJ1-2, with a tentative D call TRBD1 (6 bases). The CDR3 extends over 14 amino acids. Deletions cut 2 bases from V and 4 bases from J, with 11 bases between. Looked up from germline, CDR1 is MNHNS and CDR2 is SASEGT. The chain's CDR3 is CASSESTGSYGYTF. In DNA form, the CDR3 reads TGTGCCAGCAGTGAAAGTACAGGGTCCTATGGCTACACCTTC.

This clone was observed many times. This sequence joins TRBV2 and TRBJ2-3, with 10 bases lining up with TRBD2. Per the germline V gene, CDR1 is SNHLY and CDR2 is FYNNEI. J gave up 5 bases and V 1 base, and 3 bases lay outside the gene matches. The CDR3 is 15 amino acids. CDR3 nucleotide sequence: TGTGCCAGCAGTGAAGAAGCGGGAGGGGTAGATACGCAGTATTTT. Amino acids: CASSEEAGGVDTQYF.